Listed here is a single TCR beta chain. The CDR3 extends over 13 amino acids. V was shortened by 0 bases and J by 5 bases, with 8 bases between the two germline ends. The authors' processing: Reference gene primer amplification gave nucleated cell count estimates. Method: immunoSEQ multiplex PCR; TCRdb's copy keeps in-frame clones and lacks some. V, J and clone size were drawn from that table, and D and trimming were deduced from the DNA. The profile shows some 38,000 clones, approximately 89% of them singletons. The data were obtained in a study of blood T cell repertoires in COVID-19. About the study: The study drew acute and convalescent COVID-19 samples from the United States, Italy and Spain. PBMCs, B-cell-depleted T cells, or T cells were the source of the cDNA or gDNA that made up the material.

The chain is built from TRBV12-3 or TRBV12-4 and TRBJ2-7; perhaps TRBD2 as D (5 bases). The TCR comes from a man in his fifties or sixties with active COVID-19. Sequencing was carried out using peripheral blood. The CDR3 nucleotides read TGTGCCAGCAGTTTAGCGCACGGGGACGAGCAGTACTTC. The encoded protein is CASSLAHGDEQYF.